This TCR beta chain was recorded in a study of blood T cell repertoires in COVID-19. Whole-study context: Donors in the United States, Italy and Spain gave samples during acute or convalescent COVID-19.

The germline V gene has CDR1 SSHAT and CDR2 FNYEAQ (reference sequence). The CDR3 is made up of 15 amino acids. In the original workflow: It was from reference gene primer amplification that nucleated cell counts were estimated. Some clones are missing from TCRdb's copy, which holds only in-frame ones; the method was immunoSEQ multiplex PCR. The DNA was the basis for D and trimming; V, J and clone size are from that table. The sample has approximately 140,000 clones, roughly four fifths seen once; the top ten hold roughly 14%. On this clone: One junction end does not reproduce the germline sequence, and a read error may be involved.

The chain has TRBV7-7 and TRBJ2-3; TRBD2 aligns across 7 bases. Material for sequencing was peripheral blood. This TCR was recovered from a man at least 80 years old with acute or convalescent COVID-19. The CDR3 DNA reads TGTGCTAGCAGCTTAGGTCTAGCGGGCACAGATACGCAGTATTTT. Protein: CASSLGLAGTDTQYF.